This TCR beta chain was retrieved from a study of response to subunit inactivated influenza vaccine. General observations from the study: After each seasonal influenza vaccination, few new T cells are recruited, the authors suggested.

This clonotype occurred a few times. No antigen is known for it. TCRdb fed the RT-PCR reads into MiXCR, producing one record per CDR3 protein. The sample records 750,000 to 850,000 distinct CDR3 sequences, roughly 20% being singletons. The CDR3 sequence is 13 residues long. Trimming removed 2 bases from V and 7 bases from J, with 11 bases in between. Germline V gene data show CDR1 as KGHSH and CDR2 as LQKENI. Specimen: PBMCs from blood, collected 4 to 6 days after vaccination. This TCR was recovered from a middle-aged man who received an inactivated influenza vaccine. The chain combines TRBV18 with TRBJ1-2, with D tentatively TRBD1 (6 bases). The CDR3 protein is CASSPAGVLGYTF. The CDR3 nucleotides are TGTGCCAGCTCACCAGCAGGGGTTCTTGGCTACACCTTC.